This T cell receptor (beta chain) was recovered during a study of blood T cells in healthy people across ages. Study-level points and caveats: With naive T cell percentage, TCR beta diversity showed a strong correlation. Across the age range, TCR beta diversity per million T cells fell in a roughly linear way. In long-lived donors, naive CD4+ cell counts and diversity exceeded those of aged donors.

The authors ran a second PCR of roughly 6 to 11 cycles using a sample-barcoded 5' primer and a J-beta primer mix. TCRdb re-called the 5' RACE reads with MiXCR, one entry per CDR3 protein. The sample shows some 1.5 million distinct CDR3 sequences, roughly 30% of them seen only once. The CDR3 consists of 16 residues. Germline-derived CDR1 and CDR2 are SGHRS and YFSETQ. V lost 2 bases to trimming and J lost 8 bases; unmatched junction nucleotides: 12. Concerning this clonotype: Its matching antigen is unknown.

V is TRBV5-1 and J is TRBJ2-1; 8 bases align to TRBD2. This receptor was taken from a woman in her thirties in good health. What was sequenced was blood. The CDR3 nucleotides read TGCGCCAGCAGCTTTTCTTGGACTAGCAACGGGGATGAGCAGTTCTTC. As protein: CASSFSWTSNGDEQFF.